The sequence of this T cell receptor beta chain was determined in a study of post-analysis software for immune sequencing data. On the study more broadly: Recorded disease courses covered relapsing-remitting, secondary progressive and progressive-relapsing multiple sclerosis. Some patients had no subtype annotation.

Carried by the TCR beta cDNA libraries were unique molecular identifiers. The yield from approximately 1 to 10 million T cells was roughly 500,000 cDNA molecules in total. MiXCR, applied by TCRdb to the PCR reads, yields one record per CDR3 protein. The repertoire consists of 600,000 to 750,000 distinct CDR3 sequences, with 55% to 60% occurring once and the leading ten covering about 10%. The V gene lost 0 bases and the J gene lost 2 bases, with 6 bases spanning the gap. The CDR3 has 14 amino acids. Germline assignment: CDR1 SGDLS and CDR2 YYNGEE. Worth noting for this clonotype: Its antigen is not known.

Overall study findings and caveats: Controls significantly exceeded multiple sclerosis patients in normalized Chao1 diversity. The study found TRBV5-6, TRBV5-1 and TRBV20-1 among five or six TRBV segments more frequent in patients than controls.

What was sequenced was blood. The receptor's source is a girl aged 2 to 9 with multiple sclerosis. V usage is TRBV9 and J usage is TRBJ2-1, with D unresolved. The CDR3 DNA sequence: TGTGCCAGCAGCGTAGACTCAACCTACAATGAGCAGTTCTTC. It yields the protein CASSVDSTYNEQFF.